These T cell receptor beta chains were read from a single sample in a study of blood T cell repertoires in COVID-19. Libraries were prepared by immunoSEQ multiplex PCR; TCRdb keeps only in-frame clonotypes and omits some of them. This sample carries approximately 150,000 clones, 70% to 90% of them seen once, and the ten largest clones take approximately 3%. The sample comprised PBMCs or T cells enriched from blood (not recorded which). The receptors originated from a woman between 45 and 65 years old with acute COVID-19. CDR3s include the opening cysteine and the closing phenylalanine or tryptophan. D genes are given only for firm matches. Clone size is not always given. Where it is, it says once, few, many or a class for expanded clones.

NA	TRBV3-1/TRBV3-2	14	NA	TRBJ2-2	TGTGCCAGCAGCCAAGTGTACGGCACCGGGGAGCTGTTTTTT	CASSQVYGTGELFF
NA	TRBV7-2	15	NA	TRBJ1-1	TGTGCCAGCAGCCCACACCGACAGGCCAACACTGAAGCTTTCTTT	CASSPHRQANTEAFF
NA	TRBV24-1	15	TRBD1	TRBJ2-3	TGTGCCACCAGTGATCGGACAGGGCGCACAGATACGCAGTATTTT	CATSDRTGRTDTQYF
NA	TRBV19	13	NA	TRBJ1-4	TGTGCCAGTTTGGAGTGGACTAATGAAAAACTGTTTTTT	CASLEWTNEKLFF
NA	TRBV7-9	12	TRBD1	TRBJ1-4	TGTCCCGGCGGACAGGGCCGAAAAAAACTGTTTTTT	CPGGQGRKKLFF
NA	TRBV7-8	15	NA	TRBJ1-5	TGTGCCAGCAGCCCAACGGGAAGGGTGGGCCAGCCCCAGCATTTT	CASSPTGRVGQPQHF
NA	TRBV2	17	TRBD2	TRBJ2-5	TGTGCCAGCAGTGAAAATCAACGGGAGGGGACCCGGGCGACCCAGTACTTC	CASSENQREGTRATQYF
NA	TRBV6-5	16	TRBD2	TRBJ2-7	TGTGCCAGCAGTTACTCGGTTAGCGGGAGCTCCTACGAGCAGTACTTC	CASSYSVSGSSYEQYF
NA	TRBV19	14	NA	TRBJ1-5	TGTGCCAGTAGTGGGCAGGGCGGCAATCAGCCCCAGCATTTT	CASSGQGGNQPQHF
few	TRBV4-1	15	TRBD2	TRBJ2-1	TGCGCCAGCAGCCAAGGGCAGGGACTAGCAGGGGAGCAGTTCTTC	CASSQGQGLAGEQFF
NA	TRBV7-6	15	NA	TRBJ1-3	TGTGCCAGCAGCTTGGCACAAAGTTCTGGAAACACCATATATTTT	CASSLAQSSGNTIYF
NA	TRBV28	12	NA	TRBJ1-2	TGTGCCAGCAGTTTCTCGGGTTATGGCTACACCTTC	CASSFSGYGYTF
few	TRBV19	15	TRBD1	TRBJ1-1	TGTGCCAGTATCAGGACAGGGGGGTCGAACACTGAAGCTTTCTTT	CASIRTGGSNTEAFF
NA	TRBV7-3	15	NA	TRBJ2-2	TGTGCCAGCAGCTTCCAGGGGATGAATACCGGGGAGCTGTTTTTT	CASSFQGMNTGELFF
once	TRBV7-9	15	NA	TRBJ2-2	TGTGCCAGCAGCCCCTCTATCATGAACACCGGGGAGCTGTTTTTT	CASSPSIMNTGELFF
NA	TRBV7-2	16	NA	TRBJ1-5	TGTGCCAGCAGCACCCGGACAGCTTATAGCAATCAGCCCCAGCATTTT	CASSTRTAYSNQPQHF